This T cell receptor (beta chain) derives from a study of cytomegalovirus exposure and HLA in healthy donors. At sampling all donors were nominally healthy, likely with unrecorded immune exposures. With 60 Vbeta and 13 Jbeta primers, the PCR was carried out. Measured with immunoSEQ multiplex PCR; TCRdb has only the in-frame clones, and not every one. The table shows about 37,000 clones, with about four fifths occurring only once. Losses at the gene ends were 7 bases for V and 3 bases for J; bases not matched to a gene: 3. The CDR3 is 13 amino acids. Looked up from germline, CDR1 is SQVTM and CDR2 is ANQGSEA.

Sequenced: PBMCs. The chain couples TRBV29-1 to TRBJ2-1; 10 bases match TRBD1. The TCR sequence derives from a woman in her forties in good health and CMV-seronegative. CDR3 DNA sequence: TGCAGCGCCCGGACAGGGGGCTACAATGAGCAGTTCTTC. Translated, it gives CSARTGGYNEQFF.